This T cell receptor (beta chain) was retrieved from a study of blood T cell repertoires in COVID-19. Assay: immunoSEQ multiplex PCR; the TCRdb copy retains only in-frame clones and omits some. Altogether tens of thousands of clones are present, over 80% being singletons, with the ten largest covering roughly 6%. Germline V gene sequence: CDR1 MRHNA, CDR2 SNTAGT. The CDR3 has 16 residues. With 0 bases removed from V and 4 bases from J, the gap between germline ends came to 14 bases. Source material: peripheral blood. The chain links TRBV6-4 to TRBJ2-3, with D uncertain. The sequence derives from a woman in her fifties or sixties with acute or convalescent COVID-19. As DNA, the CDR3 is TGTGCCAGCAGTGACTCGCCAGTCTTGAATGCAGATACGCAGTATTTT. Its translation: CASSDSPVLNADTQYF.